This entry lists 23 T cell receptor beta chains sequenced from one sample in a study of early T cells in non-severe SARS-CoV-2 infection. TCRdb re-called the 5' RACE reads through MiXCR, storing one row per CDR3 protein. The repertoire holds around 40,000 distinct CDR3 sequences, around 6.5% seen once, with 4.5% to 6% in the top ten. Sequenced input: whole blood. All receptors derive from an adult who was a healthcare worker with PCR-confirmed SARS-CoV-2 infection or an uninfected control (not recorded which).

This clonotype was picked up a small number of times. This rearrangement joins TRBV12-3 or TRBV12-4 to TRBJ1-3; D is possibly TRBD1 (6 bases). The CDR3 runs 15 residues. Trimming took off 6 bases at V and 0 bases at J, with 12 bases between the two ends. CDR3 in amino acids: CASSLDRSSGNTIYF. The CDR3 nucleotides are TGTGCCAGCAGCCTAGACAGGAGCTCTGGAAACACCATATATTTT.

This clonotype came up many times. This rearrangement joins TRBV15 to TRBJ2-7; D might be TRBD2 (6 bases). CDR3 length: 14 amino acids. V was clipped by 1 base and J by 3 bases, with 10 bases between them. Germline V lookup: CDR1 LNHNV, CDR2 YYDKDF (reference sequence). The CDR3 here is CATSRGTSSYEQYF. CDR3 in DNA: TGTGCCACCAGCAGAGGAACTAGCAGCTACGAGCAGTACTTC.

The chain recombines TRBV6-1 with TRBJ2-1, with 7 bases matching TRBD2. This CDR3 contains 14 residues. Germline V gene data show CDR1 as MNHNS and CDR2 as SASEGT. Trimming at V came to 2 bases and at J to 8 bases, leaving 6 bases not matched to a gene. The CDR3 DNA is TGTGCCAGCAGTGAATGGGGTGGGAGGGATGAGCAGTTCTTC. Translating gives CASSEWGGRDEQFF.

This clonotype was picked up many times. This chain uses TRBV20-1 with TRBJ2-7; no clear D. Germline V gene data show CDR1 as DFQATT and CDR2 as SNEGSKA (reference sequence). CDR3 length: 11 residues. Between the trimmed V and J ends, which lost 2 bases and 4 bases, there was a span of 6 bases. CDR3 in amino acids: CSARLRYEQYF. CDR3 in DNA: TGCAGTGCTAGATTGCGGTACGAGCAGTACTTC.

This clonotype was counted many times. The V call is TRBV3-1, the J call TRBJ2-1; TRBD2 matches at 11 bases. With 0 bases clipped from V and 9 bases from J, the junction kept 4 bases outside the gene matches. This CDR3 spans 15 amino acids. The germline V gene has CDR1 LGHDT and CDR2 YNNKEL (reference sequence). DNA of the CDR3: TGTGCCAGCAGCCAAGACCGAACTAGCGGGGGTGAGCAGTTCTTC. Its translation is CASSQDRTSGGEQFF.

This clonotype has at least ten counts. The chain has TRBV29-1 and TRBJ2-7; maybe TRBD1 (6 bases). Germline CDR1 and CDR2: SQVTM and ANQGSEA. V lost 6 bases to trimming and J lost 2 bases, with 11 bases between them. The CDR3 has 12 residues. The CDR3 DNA follows: TGCAGCGTGCAGGGGTTTGCCTACGAGCAGTACTTC. Its translation: CSVQGFAYEQYF.

The V and J genes are TRBV5-1 and TRBJ2-6; D gene unclear. This CDR3 has 15 residues. V lost 4 bases to trimming and J lost 0 bases, with 8 bases between them. Germline V gene lookup returns CDR1 SGHRS and CDR2 YFSETQ. The CDR3 spells CASSPAYSGANVLTF. CDR3 nucleotide sequence: TGCGCCAGCAGCCCAGCGTACTCTGGGGCCAACGTCCTGACTTTC.

This clonotype is labeled medium-sized. The chain carries TRBV7-6 and TRBJ2-1; 7 positions agree with TRBD2. CDR1 SGHVS and CDR2 FNYEAQ come from the germline V gene. CDR3 length equals 16 residues. V shed 3 bases, J shed 2 bases, and the junction held 7 bases outside the gene matches. The CDR3 region has the DNA TGTGCCAGCAGCTTCCAAGCGGGAAGTACCTACAATGAGCAGTTCTTC. This encodes CASSFQAGSTYNEQFF.

The chain has TRBV10-3 and TRBJ2-3, with 9 bases aligning to TRBD2. V was clipped by 4 bases and J by 0 bases; unmatched bases: 5. The germline gives CDR1 ENHRY, CDR2 SYGVKD. The CDR3 runs 16 residues. DNA for the CDR3: TGTGCCATCAGTGTACTAGCGGGCGCGAGCACAGATACGCAGTATTTT. Amino acid sequence: CAISVLAGASTDTQYF.

This clonotype was counted only a few times. V is TRBV19 and J is TRBJ2-1; TRBD1 or TRBD2 may be the D gene (5 bases each). Germline CDR1 and CDR2: LNHDA and SQIVND (reference sequence). The V end lost 4 bases, the J end lost 6 bases, and 13 bases lay between the germline ends. The CDR3 loop spans 14 amino acids. CDR3 coding DNA: TGTGCCAGTAGTAGGGACGCACGCGGCAATGAGCAGTTCTTC. Protein product: CASSRDARGNEQFF. Looking up the rest from reference TRBV19 and TRBJ2-1 gives the full variable domain: DGGITQSPKYLFRKEGQNVTLSCEQNLNHDAMYWYRQDPGQGLRLIYYSQIVNDFQKGDIAEGYSVSREKKESFPLTVTSAQKNPTAFYLCASSRDARGNEQFFGPGTRLTVL.

This clonotype was seen more than once but under ten times. The V and J genes are TRBV30 and TRBJ2-1; a possible D gene is TRBD1 (5 bases). V gave up 8 bases and J gave up 0 bases, with 14 bases separating them. This CDR3 is built from 14 residues. Germline-derived CDR1 and CDR2 are GTSNPN and SVGIG (reference sequence). Written as DNA, the CDR3 is TGTGCCGGGGCTCTCCTGGGCTCCTACAATGAGCAGTTCTTC. It specifies CAGALLGSYNEQFF.

This clonotype was counted at least ten times. The V and J genes are TRBV7-9 and TRBJ2-4; 8 nucleotides agree with TRBD2. The length of the CDR3 is 14 residues. Trimming at V came to 2 bases and at J to 6 bases, leaving 3 bases not matched to a gene. Germline assignment: CDR1 SEHNR and CDR2 FQNEAQ (reference sequence). CDR3 protein: CASSLYGRGNIQYF. Written as DNA, the CDR3 is TGTGCCAGCAGCTTATACGGGAGGGGAAACATTCAGTACTTC.

The rearrangement joins TRBV4-1 to TRBJ2-1; 11 bases agree with TRBD2. The CDR3 is made up of 16 amino acids. V trimming: 5 bases; J trimming: 8 bases; junction bases outside the gene matches: 11. The germline V gene has CDR1 MGHRA and CDR2 YSYEKL. CDR3 coding DNA: TGCGCCAGCAGCGCACAACCGGGACTAGCGGAAGATGAGCAGTTCTTC. This encodes CASSAQPGLAEDEQFF.

In this sample, this clonotype turned up a few times. The DNA for the CDR3 is TGTGCCAGCAGCCTTCGATCAGGGAAAATCGGCTACACCTTC. Translation: CASSLRSGKIGYTF. The chain has TRBV3-1 and TRBJ1-2; D is perhaps TRBD1 (5 bases). The CDR3 is made up of 14 amino acids. V lost 4 bases and J 8 bases, leaving 17 bases between the germline ends. CDR1 and CDR2 (germline): LGHDT, YNNKEL (reference sequence).

This clonotype was detected ten times or more. In DNA form, the CDR3 reads TGTGCCAGCAGGGGCTGGGACTCCTATAATTCACCCCTCCACTTT. This sequence encodes CASRGWDSYNSPLHF. The rearrangement joins TRBV27 to TRBJ1-6; D is unresolved. V lost 6 bases and J lost 0, with 9 bases in between. CDR1 is MNHEY, CDR2 SMNVEV, per germline (reference sequence). This CDR3 region has 15 residues.

The table lists this clonotype with many counts. The CDR3 region has the DNA TGTGCCAGCATAAGAAGTAGCGGGACGACCGGGGAGCTGTTTTTT. Translating it yields CASIRSSGTTGELFF. J is TRBJ2-2 and V is TRBV6-1; 8 bases are shared with TRBD2. CDR1 is MNHNS, CDR2 SASEGT, per germline. The CDR3 is 15 amino acids. The V gene end was trimmed by 7 bases and the J gene end by 5 bases; junction bases not matched to a gene: 9.

This clonotype was observed at least ten times. V is TRBV20-1 and J is TRBJ2-1; 7 bases line up with TRBD1. V shed 3 bases, J shed 5 bases, and the junction held 7 bases outside the gene matches. This CDR3 has 14 residues. Germline assignment: CDR1 DFQATT and CDR2 SNEGSKA (reference sequence). CDR3 region: CSASSDRDHNEQFF. The CDR3, as DNA: TGCAGTGCTAGTTCTGACAGGGACCACAATGAGCAGTTCTTC.

At least ten counts were recorded for this clonotype. V gene TRBV24-1 combines with J gene TRBJ2-3, with D possibly being TRBD1 or TRBD2 (5 bases each). This CDR3 comprises 17 residues. Germline V gives CDR1 KGHDR, CDR2 SFDVKD. V was pared by 3 bases and J by 0 bases, with 15 bases between. CDR3 DNA: TGTGCCACCAGTGATACCACCCGGGGCCTTAGCACAGATACGCAGTATTTT. It encodes CATSDTTRGLSTDTQYF.

This clonotype was seen ten or more times. The chain uses TRBV30 and TRBJ1-1; no reliable D call. Germline V CDR1 and CDR2: GTSNPN, SVGIG (reference sequence). V shed 3 bases and J shed 2 bases, with 10 bases lying between them. CDR3 length equals 13 residues. DNA of the CDR3: TGTGCCTGGAGCCGAAACCTAAACACTGAAGCTTTCTTT. It encodes CAWSRNLNTEAFF.

In this sample, this clonotype turned up a few times. The V gene is TRBV19, the J gene TRBJ2-3; 9 bases line up with TRBD1. CDR1 is LNHDA and CDR2 is SQIVND in the germline V gene (reference sequence). Trimming at V came to 4 bases and at J to 4 bases, leaving 3 bases not matched to a gene. The CDR3 spans 14 residues. The CDR3 nucleotides are TGTGCCAGTAGTAATCGACAGGGGGCAGATACGCAGTATTTT. Residues: CASSNRQGADTQYF.

This clonotype was seen repeatedly, ten times or more. The gene calls are TRBV7-6 and TRBJ1-1; no clear D. CDR3 length: 15 residues. Germline V gives CDR1 SGHVS, CDR2 FNYEAQ. Trimming removed 2 bases at V and 7 bases at J, with 17 bases between. DNA of the CDR3: TGTGCCAGCAGCTTAAGATCCGCCGGAGGGAATGAAGCTTTCTTT. It codes for CASSLRSAGGNEAFF.

This clonotype has at least ten counts. V is TRBV4-1 and J is TRBJ2-2, with 7 bases lining up with TRBD2. Unmatched junction bases numbered 9, after V lost 1 base and J lost 4 bases. CDR3 size: 17 residues. Germline V gives CDR1 MGHRA, CDR2 YSYEKL. The CDR3 is CASSQALGGSGTGELFF. CDR3 coding DNA: TGCGCCAGCAGCCAAGCGCTGGGCGGGAGTGGCACCGGGGAGCTGTTTTTT.

The table lists this clonotype with many counts. The rearrangement links TRBV20-1 to TRBJ2-5, with TRBD1 identical over 7 bases. There are 13 residues in the CDR3. With 4 bases clipped from V and 5 bases from J, the junction kept 7 bases outside the gene matches. The germline gives CDR1 DFQATT, CDR2 SNEGSKA (reference sequence). The CDR3 coding sequence is TGCAGTGCTACCTTGACAGGGTTGGAGACCCAGTACTTC. It is translated as CSATLTGLETQYF.